This record covers a single T cell receptor (beta chain). Its antigen remains unidentified. Control samples came 1 year after myeloablative marrow transplants with methotrexate plus calcineurin inhibitor. The data were taken from a study of T cells after posttransplantation cyclophosphamide. Whole-study findings and limits: After PTCy, TRB diversity resembled that of CNI/methotrexate controls. Tissue-infiltrating T cells from skin or gut overlapped little with blood T cells. Donor CD8+ memory clones often dominated recipient blood repertoires at later times.

This CDR3 is built from 13 residues. Using immunoSEQ multiplex PCR, the repertoire was profiled, and TCRdb retains in-frame clones only, with some absent. Seen here are roughly 21,000 clones, 80% to 90% observed once, and the top ten hold roughly 2%. The specimen comprised PBMCs, sampled around 390 days after allogeneic stem cell transplant with calcineurin inhibitor and methotrexate. The V gene is TRBV21-1, the J gene TRBJ1-2; the tabulated D call, TRBD1, remains unverified against the DNA. TRBV21-1 is assigned pseudogene status. The origin of this receptor is a female patient aged 30 to 45 who received an allogeneic stem cell transplant from an unrelated donor, was CMV-positive, and had acute and chronic GVHD. Some T cells may have come from the graft donor. This CDR3 reads CASSGTGGDGYTF. For the CDR3, the DNA is TGTGCCAGCAGTGGGACAGGGGGCGATGGCTACACCTTC.